The sequence of this T cell receptor beta chain was determined in a study of cytomegalovirus exposure and HLA in healthy donors (dated by TCRdb to about 2017). The study in broad terms: According to an earlier analysis of around 600 of the donors, about 179 million T cells yielded 100 million or so unique TCR beta sequences and less than 300 Gb of sequence data. Approximately 300 gigabases of sequencing data and 91 million or so unique TCR sequences made up an early release that covered 500 to 700 HLA-typed donors. Of the 300 to 450 genotyped donors, 81% fell in the genetic ancestry cluster associated with self-reported Caucasian donors. The study aimed to test whether cataloging public T cell receptors could reveal signatures of past pathogen exposure. The study profiled the T cell repertoires of approximately 700 subjects by immunosequencing and related them to cytomegalovirus serostatus. In addition to the first cohort of approximately 670 subjects, a separate validation cohort of approximately 130 different subjects was used. The study combined high-throughput TCR immunosequencing, statistical association of individual TCRs with disease status, and machine learning to predict cytomegalovirus infection status. To study patterns of TCR occurrence, a later analysis re-analyzed previously published TCR beta repertoires from several hundred donors and added high-resolution HLA genotyping. Rather than using new phenotypic data, the later analysis identified candidate immune exposures from TCR beta sequences and from how often those sequences occurred across donors. An earlier analysis of 587 of the donors used high-throughput TCR beta sequencing to judge whether each TCR beta V gene segment behaved as functional or pseudogenic. Donor age, sex, ethnicity and CMV serostatus were compiled alongside the repertoire data. A later genetic analysis took genome-wide SNP genotypes for about 55% of the roughly 670 donors and used that subset as a discovery cohort. Every discovery cohort repertoire had been produced on one sequencing platform. HLA typing covered class I and class II loci at four-digit resolution. Typing coverage differed by locus: A, B, C, DRB1 and DQB1 were typed in roughly 620-640 donors, DQA1 in about 550, DPA1 in some 610, and DPB1 in just under 490. Because of strong linkage in the cohort, roughly five DR-DQ haplotypes were treated as single units for association and clustering. Among some 400 genotyped donors of the cohort, an average of roughly 230,000 unique TCR beta nucleotide sequences was sequenced per donor, of which about 18% were non-productive.

Library preparation employed the immunoSEQ multiplex PCR assay. A mixture of 60 forward primers for TCR Vbeta segments and 13 reverse primers for TCR Jbeta segments was used in the multiplex PCR. The CDR3 region of rearranged TCR beta genes was amplified from genomic DNA by a multiplex PCR assay. Amplified TCR beta libraries were sequenced as 87-base-pair reads on the Illumina HiSeq System. From the authors' description of their analysis: A later analysis counted about 80 million unique TCR beta chains across the 640 or so repertoires, and roughly 11 million of these chains were shared by at least two donors. Raw reads were error-corrected and collapsed into unique sequences by a nearest-neighbor algorithm in which closely related sequences were merged to remove PCR and sequencing errors. To assign V, D and J gene segments, CDR3 sequences were aligned to IMGT reference sequences. For a sequence to be retained, at least a six-nucleotide match to both a V gene segment and a J gene segment was required. Rearrangements were called productive when the CDR3 lacked stop codons and stayed in frame with V and J; all others were non-productive. CDR3 was defined by IMGT convention, running from the second conserved V-encoded cysteine to the conserved J-encoded phenylalanine. The earlier analysis of a few hundred of the donors excluded any sequence lacking an unambiguous match to a single V gene segment. In an earlier analysis of around 600 of the donors, V segments were called functional above 56.7% productive rearrangements and were called segregating when the between-donor standard deviation exceeded 5%. A statistical classification framework was built for diagnosing cytomegalovirus status from the catalog of TCR beta chain sequences. In a later analysis, V and J genes were assigned by comparing TCR nucleotide sequences against IMGT/GENE-DB human TR gene sequences. Using the TCRdist pipeline, a later analysis assigned CDR3 sequences along with most-parsimonious VDJ recombination scenarios. In a later analysis, each TCR beta chain was defined by its CDR3 amino acid sequence together with its V-gene family, and reads lacking a unique V-gene family were excluded. As a way to deal with suspected cross-contamination and a sequencing artifact, a later analysis dropped under 600 nucleotide sequences that were highly shared and had low generation probability. In a later analysis, a clonal expansion index was calculated for each public chain from normalized within-repertoire ranks of inferred template counts. In a later analysis, generation probabilities were computed with a VDJ recombination model fitted to out-of-frame rearrangements, and the resulting probabilities were checked against IGoR. Hypergeometric tests were used in a later analysis to score TCR-TCR, TCR-HLA and TCR-CMV co-occurrence, with a repertoire-size bias correction applied to the TCR pairs. False discovery rates were estimated in a later analysis by permuting HLA or CMV assignments 20 times. In a later analysis, co-occurring TCRs were grouped using DBSCAN, and TCRdist sequence similarity was added for clustering within HLA-allele-positive subsets. Repertoires with fewer than 30,000 or more than 120,000 public chains were left out of co-occurrence clustering, as were five repertoires with anomalous nucleotide sharing. TCRdb mirrors the immuneACCESS table, restricted to in-frame sequences. Some clones are absent from its copies; in checked studies, under half trace to an unresolved V gene, and the reason for the others is unknown. D and trimming were read from the DNA, whereas the V and J calls and clone size are those reported in that table. This sample holds 180,000 or so clones; 86% were observed only once. Approximately 0.31% of the sample is taken by the ten largest.

Of note for this clone: Its antigen is still unknown. There are no base qualities to consult, and no much larger clone falls within one base.

Results the study describes overall, beyond this receptor: In a later analysis, HLA-associated TCR beta chains were found to be more clonally expanded and to have lower generation probabilities than equally common non-associated chains. A later analysis found that most CMV-associated TCR beta chains appeared HLA-restricted, with HLA associations seemingly driven largely by CMV exposure. Specific HLA alleles were associated with roughly 17,000 TCR beta sequences at a false discovery rate of 0.05 in a later analysis. The cohort was sequenced for TCR beta chains only, and without alpha or paired-chain data the features that could be detected were limited. HLA typing was unavailable for some donors at each locus, so association tests used only the typed subset. A further reported finding was that TCR beta sequences accurately predicted the HLA-A and HLA-B alleles for most subjects in the first cohort. The classifier was reported to diagnose cytomegalovirus status with high specificity and sensitivity in both the original and validation cohorts. An association between a missense DCLRE1C variant and V-gene and J-gene trimming of TCR beta chains was found in a later genetic analysis and replicated in an independent cohort. Because counts were too low, about 18 rarely observed V segments, including chromosome 9 orphons, were excluded from the earlier analysis of 500 to 700 of the donors. In a later genetic analysis, fewer N-insertions in productive TCRs were reported among donors in an Asian-associated ancestry cluster than the roughly 710-donor mean. Some IMGT-functional V segments, including TRBV6-2 and TRBV6-3, could not be distinguished by the 87-base-pair reads and were therefore excluded. Across donors, most TCR sequences were observed very rarely, whereas some public TCRs were present in many individuals. A later analysis found that TCR association rates varied across HLA loci, with DRB1 alleles showing the most associated TCRs and HLA-C alleles the fewest. Presence/absence analyses assumed roughly uniform sequencing depth across donors, an assumption that may not hold. A group of highly shared sequence variants was considered likely to be a technical artifact of the sequencing pipeline. In vitro tests confirmed that a few of the cytomegalovirus-associated TCR beta chains recognize cytomegalovirus antigens. Correlated functional status among segregating V segments might reflect linkage disequilibrium, but an unknown experimental factor could not be ruled out. When HLA alleles, especially DR and DQ, strongly co-occurred, TCR associations were difficult to assign to individual alleles. In the study, approximately 160 TCR beta chains were listed as associated with cytomegalovirus. Immune exposure information for the cohort was limited to CMV serostatus. It was suggested by the authors that the approach could potentially be generalized to other disease states and immunological phenotypes. Broadly in line with IMGT annotations, most TCR beta V segments showed up in productive rearrangements about 87% or about 30% of the time in an earlier analysis of under 700 of the donors. A later analysis reported that several top co-occurrence clusters appeared linked to parvovirus B19, influenza, CMV and Epstein-Barr virus.

V gives up 10 bases and J gives up 6 bases, and the segment between their germline ends measures 19 bases. CDR1 MDHEN and CDR2 SYDVKM are derived from the germline V gene. Spanning cysteine to phenylalanine, the CDR3 consists of 14 amino acids. CDR3 DNA only is kept here, 42 bases in frame from base 1. In total, 500 to 700 healthy bone marrow donors made up the cohort. All cohort members were sampled while nominally healthy, although unrecorded immune exposures were likely present. The donor was CMV seronegative and was included in the group of under 450 seronegative cohort members. A peripheral blood sample was collected from each donor, and TCR beta sequencing was performed on peripheral blood mononuclear cells. Genomic DNA extraction from the blood cell samples was performed with the Qiagen DNeasy Blood Extraction Kit.

The receptor's source is a woman younger than 45 in good health and CMV-seronegative. Input material: PBMCs. The sequence links TRBV28 to TRBJ2-1; TRBD2 is a weak D gene call, 7 bases matching. Read as DNA, the sequence is TGTGCCAACTCTCGAGGGGGGGGGCTCAATGAGCAGTTCTTC. This translates into CANSRGGGLNEQFF.